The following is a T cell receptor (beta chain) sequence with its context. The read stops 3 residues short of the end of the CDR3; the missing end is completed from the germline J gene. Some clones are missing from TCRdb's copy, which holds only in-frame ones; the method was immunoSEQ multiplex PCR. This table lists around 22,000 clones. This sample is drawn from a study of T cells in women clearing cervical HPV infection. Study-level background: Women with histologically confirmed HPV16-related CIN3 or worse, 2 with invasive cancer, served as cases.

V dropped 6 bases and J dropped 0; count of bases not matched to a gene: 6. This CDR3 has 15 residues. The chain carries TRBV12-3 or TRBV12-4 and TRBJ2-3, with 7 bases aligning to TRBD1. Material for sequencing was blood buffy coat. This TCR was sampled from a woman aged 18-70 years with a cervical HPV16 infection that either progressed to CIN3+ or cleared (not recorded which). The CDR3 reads CASSPGQISTDTQYF. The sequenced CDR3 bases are TGTGCCAGCAGCCCGGGACAGATAAGCACAGATACG.